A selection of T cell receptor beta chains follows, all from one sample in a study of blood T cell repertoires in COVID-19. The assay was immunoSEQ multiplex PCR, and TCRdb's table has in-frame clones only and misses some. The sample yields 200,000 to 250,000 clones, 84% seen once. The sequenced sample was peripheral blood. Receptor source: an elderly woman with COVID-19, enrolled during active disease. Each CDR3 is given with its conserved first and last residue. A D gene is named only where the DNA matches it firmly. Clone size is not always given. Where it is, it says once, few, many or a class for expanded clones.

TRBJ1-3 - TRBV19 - TGTGCCAGTACCACATCCGGAAACACCATATATTTT CASTTSGNTIYF
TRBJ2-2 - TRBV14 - TGTGCCAGCAGCCAACTGCGGGCCGGGGAGCTGTTTTTT CASSQLRAGELFF
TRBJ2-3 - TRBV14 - TGTGCCAGCAGCCTCCAGACAGGATTCACAGATACGCAGTATTTT CASSLQTGFTDTQYF
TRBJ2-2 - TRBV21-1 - TGTGCCAGCAGCACGAGCGGGGGAGGGGGCACCGGGGAGCTGTTTTTT CASSTSGGGGTGELFF
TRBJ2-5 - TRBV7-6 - TGTGCCAGCAGCCCACCCTGGGCGGGGGAGACCCAGTACTTC CASSPPWAGETQYF
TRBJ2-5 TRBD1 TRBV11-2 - TGTGCCAGCAGCCCAGGGACAGGGCGCCAAGAGACCCAGTACTTC CASSPGTGRQETQYF
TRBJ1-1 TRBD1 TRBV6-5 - TGTGCCAGCCGGGACAGCGGGCGCGTTGTGTTC CASRDSGRVVF
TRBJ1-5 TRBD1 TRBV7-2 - TGTGCCAGCAGCCAACAGGGCAGGGGGGATCAGCCCCAGCATTTT CASSQQGRGDQPQHF
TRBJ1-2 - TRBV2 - TGTGCCAGCAGTGATACGGGGTATGGCTACACCTTC CASSDTGYGYTF
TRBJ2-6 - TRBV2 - TGTGCCAGCACCAGGGAAGGGATTGGGGCCAACGTCCTGACTTTC CASTREGIGANVLTF
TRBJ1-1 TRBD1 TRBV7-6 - TGTGCCAGCAGCTTAGGACAGGGTCAGGTGAACACTGAAGCTTTCTTT CASSLGQGQVNTEAFF
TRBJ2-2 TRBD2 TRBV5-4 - TGTGCCAGCAGCGGGAGACTAGCGGGAGTCCCCGGGGAGCTGTTTTTT CASSGRLAGVPGELFF
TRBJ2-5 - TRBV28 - TGTGCCAGCAGTTTAGCAGCGTTGAAGACCCAGTACTTC CASSLAALKTQYF
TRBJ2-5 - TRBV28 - TGTGCCAGCAGTCCGGACATATCAAAAGAGACCCAGTACTTC CASSPDISKETQYF
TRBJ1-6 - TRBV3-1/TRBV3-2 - TGTGCCAGCAGCCAATTAACAGGATCGGATTCACCCCTCCACTTT CASSQLTGSDSPLHF
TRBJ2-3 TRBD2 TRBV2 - TGTGCCAGCAGTGTCGGTCTAGCGGGCACAGATACGCAGTATTTT CASSVGLAGTDTQYF
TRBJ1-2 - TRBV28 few TGTGCCAGCAGTTCCGGACAGCCTGGGGATGGCTACACCTTC CASSSGQPGDGYTF
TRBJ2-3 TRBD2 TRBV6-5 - TGTGCCAGCCTCGGGGGGGGCGCAGATACGCAGTATTTT CASLGGGADTQYF
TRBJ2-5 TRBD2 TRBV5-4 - TGTGCCAGCAGCTCGGGACTAGCGGGGTTTGAGACCCAGTACTTC CASSSGLAGFETQYF
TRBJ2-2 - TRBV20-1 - TGCAGTGCTAGTGGGCGGGAGAACACCGGGGAGCTGTTTTTT CSASGRENTGELFF
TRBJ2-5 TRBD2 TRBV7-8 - TGTGCCAGCAGCCCCGGGACTAGCGGTAAAGAGACCCAGTACTTC CASSPGTSGKETQYF
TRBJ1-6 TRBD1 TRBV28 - TGTGCCAGCAGTACGGGACAGCCGAATTCACCCCTCCACTTT CASSTGQPNSPLHF
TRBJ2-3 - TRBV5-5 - TGTGCCAGCAGCTTGTGGGCAGGGAAGGATACGCAGTATTTT CASSLWAGKDTQYF
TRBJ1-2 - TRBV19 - TGTGCCAGTACCACGGGAGTTTTTGGCTACACCTTC CASTTGVFGYTF
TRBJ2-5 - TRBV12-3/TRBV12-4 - TGTGCCAGCAGTTTTGGGGGAGGGACCCAGTACTTC CASSFGGGTQYF
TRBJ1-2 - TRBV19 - TGTGCCAGTAAAGGTCAGCGCAACTATGGCTACACCTTC CASKGQRNYGYTF
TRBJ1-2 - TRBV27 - TGTGCCAGCAGTTTATATGGGGCCGGGGGAGGCTACACCTTC CASSLYGAGGGYTF
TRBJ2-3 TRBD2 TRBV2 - TGTGCCAGCAGTGGGAGACTAGCGCTTGGAGATACGCAGTATTTT CASSGRLALGDTQYF
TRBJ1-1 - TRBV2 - TGTGCCAGCAGTTTTGACGCGGGGGGCACTGAAGCTTTCTTT CASSFDAGGTEAFF
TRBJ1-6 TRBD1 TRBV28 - TGTGCCAGCAAACTCGGACAGGTGGATTCACCCCTCCACTTT CASKLGQVDSPLHF
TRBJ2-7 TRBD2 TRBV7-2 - TGTGCCAGCAGCCCCTGGACTAGCGTCGCCTACGAGCAGTACTTC CASSPWTSVAYEQYF
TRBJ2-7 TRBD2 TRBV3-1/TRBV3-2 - TGTGCCAGCAGCCTTGGGACTAGCGGAACCTACGAGCAGTACTTC CASSLGTSGTYEQYF
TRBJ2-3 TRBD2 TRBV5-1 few TGCGCCAGCAGTGACGCGGGGGGCAGAGATACGCAGTATTTT CASSDAGGRDTQYF
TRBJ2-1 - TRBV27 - TGTGCCAGCAGTTTATCGGCCCTTATCTACAATGAGCAGTTCTTC CASSLSALIYNEQFF
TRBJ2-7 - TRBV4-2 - TGTGCCAGCAGCCAATCAGTTAGGACTACTTCCTACGAGCAGTACTTC CASSQSVRTTSYEQYF
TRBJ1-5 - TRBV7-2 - TGTGCCAGCAGCTTCGCGACAGTCAGCAATCAGCCCCAGCATTTT CASSFATVSNQPQHF
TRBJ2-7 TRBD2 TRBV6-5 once TGTGCCAGCAGGTCTAGCGGGTCTAACGAGCAGTACTTC CASRSSGSNEQYF
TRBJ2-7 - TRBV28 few TGTGCCAGCAGTGACTACTCCTACGAGCAGTACTTC CASSDYSYEQYF
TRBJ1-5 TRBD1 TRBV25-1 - TGTGCCAGCTCCCAGACAGGGGGCGGGCAGCCCCAGCATTTT CASSQTGGGQPQHF
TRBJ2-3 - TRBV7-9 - TGTGCCAGCAGCTTAACGGGGTCTACAGATACGCAGTATTTT CASSLTGSTDTQYF